This TCR beta chain originates from a study of CD8+ T cells in alopecia areata. Study-wide context: A regimen of oral tofacitinib, 5 to 10 mg twice daily, was given to treated patients. Treatment ran 6 to 18 months, with 6 months of follow-up afterward.

Findings and caveats of the study: Sharing of TCR sequences between patients (possibly for HLA-related reasons) was less clear than in mice.

With regard to this clone: Its specificity is unknown.

The germline V and J ends were trimmed by 7 bases and 5 bases, with 6 bases remaining between them. The germline gives CDR1 SQVTM, CDR2 ANQGSEA. The CDR3 length is 10 residues. cDNA serving as the sequencing template came from extracted, reverse transcribed RNA. The data were produced by immunoSEQ multiplex PCR, yet TCRdb's version contains in-frame clones alone and is incomplete. The sample holds over 150,000 clones, roughly 60% seen once. J is TRBJ2-1 and V is TRBV29-1; D unresolved. The sample in question was CD4+ T cells sorted from blood, obtained at week 0. This receptor was identified in a human donor with alopecia areata. This CDR3 reads CSAMNNEQFF. The CDR3 bases are TGCAGCGCGATGAACAATGAGCAGTTCTTC.